This T cell receptor beta chain came from a study of blood T cell repertoires in COVID-19. Sequencing used immunoSEQ multiplex PCR; TCRdb keeps in-frame clones, though not all of them. The sample consists of hundreds of thousands of clones, roughly 85% of them appearing once. Germline V gene sequence: CDR1 MNHEY, CDR2 SVGAGI. Deletions cut 6 bases from V and 0 bases from J, with 13 bases between. This CDR3 comprises 15 residues. Source material: peripheral blood. The source of this sequence is a woman in her late teens or twenties with acute or convalescent COVID-19. This chain joins TRBV6-5 and TRBJ2-3, with a tentative D call TRBD2 (6 bases). CDR3 DNA sequence: TGTGCCAGCAGCCCAGAGGACTATAGCACAGATACGCAGTATTTT. It translates to CASSPEDYSTDTQYF.